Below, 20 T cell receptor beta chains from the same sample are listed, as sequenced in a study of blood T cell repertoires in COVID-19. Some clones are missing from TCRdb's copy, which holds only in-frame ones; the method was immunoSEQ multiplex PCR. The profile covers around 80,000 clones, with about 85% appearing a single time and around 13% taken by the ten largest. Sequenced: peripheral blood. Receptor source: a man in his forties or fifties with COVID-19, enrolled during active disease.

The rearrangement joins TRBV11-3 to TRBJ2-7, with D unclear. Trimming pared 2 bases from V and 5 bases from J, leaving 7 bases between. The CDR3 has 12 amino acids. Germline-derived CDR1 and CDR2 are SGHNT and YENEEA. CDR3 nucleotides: TGTGCCAGCAGCTTAATGGGCGACGAGCAGTACTTC. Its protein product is CASSLMGDEQYF.

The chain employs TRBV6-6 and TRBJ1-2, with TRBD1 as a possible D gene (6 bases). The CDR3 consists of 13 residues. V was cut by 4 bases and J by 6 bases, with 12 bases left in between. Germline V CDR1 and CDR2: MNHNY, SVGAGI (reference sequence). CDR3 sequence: CASSSIGGDGYTF. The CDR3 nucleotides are TGTGCCAGCAGTTCAATAGGGGGAGATGGCTACACCTTC.

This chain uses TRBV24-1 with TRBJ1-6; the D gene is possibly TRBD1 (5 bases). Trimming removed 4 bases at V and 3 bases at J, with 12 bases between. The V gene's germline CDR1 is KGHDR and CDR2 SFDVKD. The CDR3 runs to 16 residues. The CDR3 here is CATSETGESYNSPLHF. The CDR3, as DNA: TGTGCCACCAGTGAGACGGGGGAAAGCTATAATTCACCCCTCCACTTT.

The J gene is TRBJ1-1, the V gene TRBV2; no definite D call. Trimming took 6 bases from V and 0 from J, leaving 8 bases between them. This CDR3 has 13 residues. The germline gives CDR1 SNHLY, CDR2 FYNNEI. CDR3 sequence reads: CASRILMNTEAFF. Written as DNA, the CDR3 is TGTGCCAGCAGGATACTCATGAACACTGAAGCTTTCTTT. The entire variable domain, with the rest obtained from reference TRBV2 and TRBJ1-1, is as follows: EPEVTQTPSHQVTQMGQEVILRCVPISNHLYFYWYRQILGQKVEFLVSFYNNEISEKSEIFDDQFSVERPDGSNFTLKIRSTKLEDSAMYFCASRILMNTEAFFGQGTRLTVV.

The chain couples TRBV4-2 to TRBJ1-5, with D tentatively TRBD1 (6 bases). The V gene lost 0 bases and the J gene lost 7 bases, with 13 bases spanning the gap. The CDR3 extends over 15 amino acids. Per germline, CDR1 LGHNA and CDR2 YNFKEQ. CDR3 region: CASSQDRGGEQPQHF. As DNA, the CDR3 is TGTGCCAGCAGCCAAGATCGAGGGGGGGAGCAGCCCCAGCATTTT.

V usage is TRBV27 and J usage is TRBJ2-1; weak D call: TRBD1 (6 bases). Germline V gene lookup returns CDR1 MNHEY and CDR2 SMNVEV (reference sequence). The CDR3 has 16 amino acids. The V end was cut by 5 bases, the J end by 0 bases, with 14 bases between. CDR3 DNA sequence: TGTGCCAGCAGTCCCGAGGACAGTATCTCCTACAATGAGCAGTTCTTC. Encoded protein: CASSPEDSISYNEQFF.

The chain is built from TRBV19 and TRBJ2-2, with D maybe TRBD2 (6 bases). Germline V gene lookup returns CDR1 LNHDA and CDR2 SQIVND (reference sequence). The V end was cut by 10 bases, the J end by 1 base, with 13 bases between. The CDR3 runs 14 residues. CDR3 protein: CATRWDWNTGELFF. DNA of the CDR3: TGTGCCACCCGGTGGGACTGGAACACCGGGGAGCTGTTTTTT.

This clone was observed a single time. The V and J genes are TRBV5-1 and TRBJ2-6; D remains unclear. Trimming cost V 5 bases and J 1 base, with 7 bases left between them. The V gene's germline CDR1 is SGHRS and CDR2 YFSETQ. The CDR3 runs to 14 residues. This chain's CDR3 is CASRYNSGANVLTF. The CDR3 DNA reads TGCGCCAGCAGGTACAATTCTGGGGCCAACGTCCTGACTTTC.

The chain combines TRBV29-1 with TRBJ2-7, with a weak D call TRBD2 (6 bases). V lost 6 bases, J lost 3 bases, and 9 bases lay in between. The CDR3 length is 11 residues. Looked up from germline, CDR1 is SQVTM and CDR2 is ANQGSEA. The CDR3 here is CSVRDSYEQYF. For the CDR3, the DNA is TGCAGCGTGCGGGATAGCTACGAGCAGTACTTC.

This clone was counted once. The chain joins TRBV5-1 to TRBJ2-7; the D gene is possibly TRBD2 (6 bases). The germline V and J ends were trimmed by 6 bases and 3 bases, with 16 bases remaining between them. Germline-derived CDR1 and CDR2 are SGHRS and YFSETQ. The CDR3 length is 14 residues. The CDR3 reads CASNGGQGSYEQYF. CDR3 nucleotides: TGCGCCAGCAACGGAGGGCAGGGCAGCTACGAGCAGTACTTC.

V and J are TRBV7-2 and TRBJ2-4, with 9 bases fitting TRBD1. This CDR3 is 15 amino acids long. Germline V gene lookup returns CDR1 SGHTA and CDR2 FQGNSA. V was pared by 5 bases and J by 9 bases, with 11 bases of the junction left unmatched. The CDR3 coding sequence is TGTGCCAGCAGCCCACCGGGACAGGGATTCGGCATTCAGTACTTC. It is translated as CASSPPGQGFGIQYF.

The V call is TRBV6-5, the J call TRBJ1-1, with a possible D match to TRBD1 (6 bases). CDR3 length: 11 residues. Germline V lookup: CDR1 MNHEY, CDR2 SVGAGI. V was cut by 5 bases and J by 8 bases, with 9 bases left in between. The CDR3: CASSNREEAFF. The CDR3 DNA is TGTGCCAGCAGTAACAGGGAGGAAGCTTTCTTT.

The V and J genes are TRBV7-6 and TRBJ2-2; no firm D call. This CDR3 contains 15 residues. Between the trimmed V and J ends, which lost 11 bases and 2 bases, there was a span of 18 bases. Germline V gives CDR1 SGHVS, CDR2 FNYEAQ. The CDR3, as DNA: TGTGCCGTTCGAGCTCTCTCCGAAAACACCGGGGAGCTGTTTTTT. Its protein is CAVRALSENTGELFF.

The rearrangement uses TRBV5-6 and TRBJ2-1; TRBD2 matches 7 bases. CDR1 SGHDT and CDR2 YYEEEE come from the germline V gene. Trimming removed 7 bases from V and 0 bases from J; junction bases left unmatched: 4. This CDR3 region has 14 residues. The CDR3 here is CASQSGTSYNEQFF. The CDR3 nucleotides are TGTGCCAGCCAAAGCGGGACCTCCTACAATGAGCAGTTCTTC.

CDR3 bases: TGTGCCAGCGGGGACTCGAATTCCAATGAGCAGTTCTTC. It codes for CASGDSNSNEQFF. This chain connects TRBV11-3 to TRBJ2-1; TRBD2 is a possible D gene (6 bases). The CDR3 spans 13 residues. Germline CDR1 is SGHNT and CDR2 is YENEEA. The V gene lost 8 bases and the J gene lost 6 bases, with 14 bases spanning the gap. The variable domain in full, with the rest retrieved from reference TRBV11-3 and TRBJ2-1, is EAGVVQSPRYKIIEKKQPVAFWCNPISGHNTLYWYLQNLGQGPELLIRYENEEAVDDSQLPKDRFSAERLKGVDSTLKIQPAELGDSAVYLCASGDSNSNEQFFGPGTRLTVL.

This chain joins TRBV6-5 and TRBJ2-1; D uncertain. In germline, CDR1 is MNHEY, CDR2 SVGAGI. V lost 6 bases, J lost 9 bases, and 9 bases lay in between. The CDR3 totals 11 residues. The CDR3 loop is CASSPGLEQFF. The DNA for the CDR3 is TGTGCCAGCAGCCCGGGTCTTGAGCAGTTCTTC.

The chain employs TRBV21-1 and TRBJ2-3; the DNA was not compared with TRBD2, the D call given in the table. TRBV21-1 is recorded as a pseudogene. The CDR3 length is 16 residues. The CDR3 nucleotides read TGTGCCAGCAGCAATCGGCTAGCGGACCCCAGGGATACGCAGTATTTT. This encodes CASSNRLADPRDTQYF.

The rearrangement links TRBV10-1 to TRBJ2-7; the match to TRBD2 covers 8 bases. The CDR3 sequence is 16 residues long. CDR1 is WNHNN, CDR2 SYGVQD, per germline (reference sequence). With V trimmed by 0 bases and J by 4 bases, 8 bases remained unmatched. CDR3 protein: CASSESRGLAQYEQYF. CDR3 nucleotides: TGCGCCAGCAGTGAGTCTAGAGGACTAGCTCAATACGAGCAGTACTTC.

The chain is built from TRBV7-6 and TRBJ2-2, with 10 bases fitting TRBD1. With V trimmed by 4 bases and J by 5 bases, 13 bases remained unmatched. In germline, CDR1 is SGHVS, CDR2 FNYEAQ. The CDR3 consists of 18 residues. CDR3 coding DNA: TGTGCCAGCAGCTCACCGGGACAGGGGAATAAGGGAACCGGGGAGCTGTTTTTT. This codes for CASSSPGQGNKGTGELFF.

The CDR3 here is CASGDMSWTDTQYF. The CDR3 DNA sequence: TGTGCCAGCGGGGACATGTCTTGGACAGATACGCAGTATTTT. The V and J genes are TRBV2 and TRBJ2-3; D may be TRBD1 (6 bases). Trimming stripped 8 bases from V and 3 bases from J, with 15 bases between. Germline-derived CDR1 and CDR2 are SNHLY and FYNNEI. The CDR3 spans 14 residues.